One and the same sample provided the 30 T cell receptor beta chains below, sequenced in a study of cytomegalovirus exposure and HLA in healthy donors. The primer mix had 60 Vbeta and 13 Jbeta primers. Here immunoSEQ multiplex PCR was the method, and the copy in TCRdb shows in-frame clones only, minus some. Among about 140,000 clones listed, approximately 73% were seen once. Sequences were obtained from PBMCs. Source of these receptors: a woman aged 40 to 55 in good health and CMV-seronegative.

The CDR3, as DNA: TGTGCCAGCAGTTTAGGTGTAGGGGTCGGGGGTAATTCACCCCTCCACTTT. It translates to CASSLGVGVGGNSPLHF. The chain combines TRBV28 with TRBJ1-6; possible D gene TRBD1, 5 bases. Germline loops: CDR1 MDHEN, CDR2 SYDVKM. This CDR3 spans 17 amino acids. Deletions cut 2 bases from V and 6 bases from J, with 17 bases between.

The chain is built from TRBV18 and TRBJ1-2; 7 positions agree with TRBD1. V lost 5 bases to trimming and J lost 0 bases; unmatched junction nucleotides: 3. Germline lookup yields CDR1 KGHSH and CDR2 LQKENI. CDR3 length: 14 residues. CDR3 sequence: CASSRDSPNYGYTF. CDR3 coding DNA: TGTGCCAGCTCAAGGGACAGTCCTAACTATGGCTACACCTTC.

The chain is built from TRBV27 and TRBJ2-1; D unresolved. CDR1 is MNHEY and CDR2 is SMNVEV in the germline V gene (reference sequence). V was pared by 6 bases and J by 5 bases, with 23 bases between. The CDR3 runs to 17 residues. CDR3 DNA sequence: TGTGCCAGCAGATCCTCAATTGCCACATCGCTTGACAATGAGCAGTTCTTC. Protein: CASRSSIATSLDNEQFF.

The chain joins TRBV4-2 to TRBJ2-3, with a weak D call TRBD2 (5 bases). The V and J ends lost 0 bases and 2 bases respectively, with 18 bases between them. This CDR3 comprises 18 residues. Germline V lookup: CDR1 LGHNA, CDR2 YNFKEQ. The CDR3 sequence: CASSQDVRAVLLTDTQYF. DNA of the CDR3: TGTGCCAGCAGCCAAGACGTAAGAGCGGTATTACTCACAGATACGCAGTATTTT.

The chain is built from TRBV6-6 and TRBJ1-1, with 7 bases that match TRBD1. Per the germline V gene, CDR1 is MNHNY and CDR2 is SVGAGI (reference sequence). There are 16 residues in the CDR3. V shed 4 bases and J 0 bases; nucleotides not matched to a gene: 8. The CDR3 DNA sequence: TGTGCCAGCAGTTCGCGACAGGGAAGGGTGAACACTGAAGCTTTCTTT. Translating gives CASSSRQGRVNTEAFF.

V is TRBV18 and J is TRBJ2-3, with 7 bases matching TRBD1. Germline CDR1 and CDR2: KGHSH and LQKENI. V shed 3 bases and J 2 bases; nucleotides not matched to a gene: 14. There are 18 residues in the CDR3. This chain's CDR3 is CASSPSFSGTVITDTQYF. The CDR3 region has the DNA TGTGCCAGCTCACCCTCCTTTTCCGGGACAGTAATCACAGATACGCAGTATTTT.

The chain joins TRBV7-3 to TRBJ2-1, with 13 nucleotides matching TRBD2. Per the germline V gene, CDR1 is SGHTA and CDR2 is FQGTGA. Losses at the gene ends were 4 bases for V and 9 bases for J; bases not matched to a gene: 6. CDR3 length: 15 amino acids. CDR3 protein: CASSSTSGGASEQFF. The CDR3 region has the DNA TGTGCCAGCAGCTCTACTAGCGGGGGGGCGAGTGAGCAGTTCTTC.

J is TRBJ1-3 and V is TRBV4-1, with 9 bases that match TRBD1. The germline gives CDR1 MGHRA, CDR2 YSYEKL. Trimming took 1 base from V and 0 from J; bases not matched to a gene: 13. This CDR3 is built from 20 residues. CDR3 nucleotide sequence: TGCGCCAGCAGCCAAGTGGGGAGGGACAGGGAAATCAGCTCTGGAAACACCATATATTTT. It encodes CASSQVGRDREISSGNTIYF.

This rearrangement joins TRBV7-9 to TRBJ1-2; maybe TRBD1 (5 bases). Deletions cut 1 base from V and 8 bases from J, with 14 bases between. This CDR3 is 14 amino acids long. CDR1 SEHNR and CDR2 FQNEAQ come from the germline V gene (reference sequence). The CDR3 DNA reads as TGTGCCAGCAGCTTAGATGGCAGGGCGGGGGGCTACACCTTC. It specifies CASSLDGRAGGYTF.

The V gene is TRBV7-9, the J gene TRBJ2-7, with D possibly being TRBD1 (8 bases). V lost 6 bases and J lost 2, with 14 bases in between. The CDR3 has 14 residues. CDR1 and CDR2 from the germline V gene are SEHNR and FQNEAQ (reference sequence). The DNA of the CDR3 is TGTGCCAGCAGTCAGGGGGCGGGGGCCTACGAGCAGTACGTC. The encoded protein is CASSQGAGAYEQYV.

This clone was observed a handful of times. V and J are TRBV10-1 and TRBJ1-1; D is ambiguous. Germline V gene data show CDR1 as WNHNN and CDR2 as SYGVQD (reference sequence). The length of the CDR3 is 14 residues. Trimming stripped 5 bases from V and 4 bases from J, with 14 bases between. CDR3 coding DNA: TGCGCCAGCAGTTTGACCGGATCGGGCACTGAAGCTTTCTTT. Its protein is CASSLTGSGTEAFF.

V usage is TRBV4-1 and J usage is TRBJ2-3; D perhaps matches TRBD2 (7 bases). Germline CDR1 MGHRA, CDR2 YSYEKL. V lost 0 bases, J lost 2 bases, and 21 bases lay in between. The CDR3 runs to 19 residues. Written as DNA, the CDR3 is TGCGCCAGCAGCCAAGAGAGGGGAAGAGGGGGGGCCGTCACAGATACGCAGTATTTT. It encodes CASSQERGRGGAVTDTQYF.

This clone was recorded once. This chain links TRBV6-4 with TRBJ2-1; 10 positions match TRBD2. CDR1 is MRHNA and CDR2 is SNTAGT in the germline V gene. The trim removed 2 bases at V and 6 bases at J, leaving 1 base unmatched. The CDR3 spans 14 residues. The CDR3 reads CASSDGTSANEQFF. The CDR3 DNA reads as TGTGCCAGCAGTGACGGGACTAGCGCCAATGAGCAGTTCTTC.

This clone showed up just a few times. This chain connects TRBV10-3 to TRBJ2-7; D gene uncertain. The CDR3 runs 12 residues. V was shortened by 0 bases and J by 7 bases, with 7 bases between the two germline ends. Germline CDR1 and CDR2: ENHRY and SYGVKD. Written as DNA, the CDR3 is TGTGCCATCAGTGAGTCAACAGTTGAGCAGTACTTC. Protein product: CAISESTVEQYF.

The V and J genes are TRBV5-1 and TRBJ1-2; no definite D call. Germline lookup yields CDR1 SGHRS and CDR2 YFSETQ. V lost 0 bases and J 6 bases, leaving 12 bases between the germline ends. This CDR3 spans 14 amino acids. The CDR3 coding sequence is TGCGCCAGCAGCTTGGGGCAGACTAGGAATGGCTACACCTTC. Its translation: CASSLGQTRNGYTF.

The chain couples TRBV5-6 to TRBJ2-7; no firm D call. V lost 3 bases, J lost 3 bases, and 22 bases lay in between. This CDR3 has 17 amino acids. Germline V CDR1 and CDR2: SGHDT, YYEEEE. CDR3 coding DNA: TGTGCCAGCAGCTCACAGACAACAGAATTAGACCTCTACGAGCAGTACGTC. It specifies CASSSQTTELDLYEQYV.

This sequence joins TRBV7-3 and TRBJ1-2, with TRBD1 identical over 7 bases. Germline V CDR1 and CDR2: SGHTA, FQGTGA. The junction had 5 bases not matched to a gene; V was cut back by 4 bases and J by 6 bases. The CDR3 loop spans 13 amino acids. Written as DNA, the CDR3 is TGTGCCAGCAGCTCTAGACAGGGCGATGGCTACACCTTC. Protein product: CASSSRQGDGYTF.

To note about this clone: An end of the junction differs from the germline gene, which may be a read error. The V gene is TRBV7-9, the J gene TRBJ2-1; unclear D gene. The germline V gene encodes CDR1 SEHNR and CDR2 FQNEAQ (reference sequence). CDR3 length equals 12 residues. The DNA of the CDR3 is TGTTCCAGCAGCTTATTATTCAATGAGCAGTTCTTC. The encoded protein is CSSSLLFNEQFF.

This sequence joins TRBV27 and TRBJ1-5; D uncertain. Trimming took 2 bases from V and 1 from J, leaving 6 bases between them. The CDR3 is 14 amino acids. Germline V gene sequence: CDR1 MNHEY, CDR2 SMNVEV (reference sequence). In DNA form, the CDR3 reads TGTGCCAGCAGTTTAGTAGCGAGCAATCAGCCCCAGCATTTT. Protein: CASSLVASNQPQHF.

V is TRBV4-1 and J is TRBJ2-2; 8 nucleotides agree with TRBD2. J was trimmed by 5 bases and V by 4 bases; bases with no gene match: 0. Germline V CDR1 and CDR2: MGHRA, YSYEKL. This CDR3 spans 13 amino acids. Written as DNA, the CDR3 is TGCGCCAGCAGCCTAGCGGGGACCGGGGAGCTGTTTTTT. As protein: CASSLAGTGELFF.

This clone was detected a few times. The chain employs TRBV2 and TRBJ1-2; TRBD1 might be the D (6 bases). The V gene lost 2 bases and the J gene lost 6 bases, with 16 bases spanning the gap. Germline CDR1 and CDR2: SNHLY and FYNNEI. This CDR3 is 15 amino acids long. CDR3 residues: CASSERVRGRDGYTF. The CDR3 nucleotides are TGTGCCAGCAGTGAAAGGGTCAGGGGAAGGGATGGCTACACCTTC.

This clone was detected a few times. V and J are TRBV4-3 and TRBJ1-6; D ambiguous. In germline, CDR1 is LGHNA, CDR2 YSLEER. Trimming left V 5 bases short and J 8 bases short, with 13 bases between. The CDR3 has 14 residues. CDR3 DNA sequence: TGCGCCAGCAGCGCAGAATTCGGAGATTCACCCCTCCACTTT. Translated, it gives CASSAEFGDSPLHF.

This clone has only a few counts. V usage is TRBV19 and J usage is TRBJ1-4, with a weak D call TRBD1 (5 bases). V lost 3 bases and J lost 8, with 16 bases in between. The CDR3 is 15 residues long. Germline V gene sequence: CDR1 LNHDA, CDR2 SQIVND (reference sequence). The CDR3 bases are TGTGCCAGTAGTATTCGGAGGGGAACCGACGAAAAACTGTTTTTT. It specifies CASSIRRGTDEKLFF.

The chain links TRBV11-2 to TRBJ2-7, with 12 positions matching TRBD2. Germline CDR1 is SGHAT and CDR2 is FQNNGV. The CDR3 is 15 amino acids. Trimming at V came to 1 base and at J to 4 bases, leaving 2 bases not matched to a gene. The CDR3 region is CASSLGLAGEYEQYF. The CDR3, as DNA: TGTGCCAGCAGCTTAGGACTAGCGGGGGAGTACGAGCAGTACTTC. Full variable domain (remainder filled in from reference TRBV11-2 and TRBJ2-7): EAGVAQSPRYKIIEKRQSVAFWCNPISGHATLYWYQQILGQGPKLLIQFQNNGVVDDSQLPKDRFSAERLKGVDSTLKIQPAKLEDSAVYLCASSLGLAGEYEQYFGPGTRLTVT.

V usage is TRBV15 and J usage is TRBJ2-3; D unclear. V shed 5 bases and J shed 0 bases, with 12 bases lying between them. The CDR3 runs to 15 residues. Germline CDR1 and CDR2: LNHNV and YYDKDF (reference sequence). The DNA of the CDR3 is TGTGCCACCAGCCCGAGGAGCCCTAGCACAGATACGCAGTATTTT. Amino acids: CATSPRSPSTDTQYF. Full variable domain (remainder filled in from reference TRBV15 and TRBJ2-3): DAMVIQNPRYQVTQFGKPVTLSCSQTLNHNVMYWYQQKSSQAPKLLFHYYDKDFNNEADTPDNFQSRRPNTSFCFLDIRSPGLGDTAMYLCATSPRSPSTDTQYFGPGTRLTVL.

This clone was detected only once. The chain couples TRBV6-5 to TRBJ1-1, with 9 bases that match TRBD1. With 7 bases clipped from V and 1 base from J, the junction kept 4 bases outside the gene matches. In germline, CDR1 is MNHEY, CDR2 SVGAGI. This CDR3 is 14 amino acids long. CDR3 sequence: CASIPTGGNTEAFF. The CDR3 nucleotides are TGTGCCAGCATTCCGACAGGGGGGAACACTGAAGCTTTCTTT.

The rearrangement uses TRBV4-1 and TRBJ2-5, with 7 bases identical to TRBD2. The J call is doubtful: the DNA matches TRBJ2-7 better. Germline V gene lookup returns CDR1 MGHRA and CDR2 YSYEKL. This CDR3 comprises 15 residues. The DNA of the CDR3 is TGCGCCAGCAGCCAAGGGCTAGCGGTTAGCTACGAGCAGTACTTC. Translated, it gives CASSQGLAVSYEQYF.

The CDR3, as DNA: TGTGCCAGCAGTACCTTGACAGGACAAAACATTCAGTACTTC. Translated: CASSTLTGQNIQYF. This sequence joins TRBV6-6 and TRBJ2-4; tentatively, D is TRBD1 (6 bases). Deletions cut 5 bases from V and 5 bases from J, with 13 bases between. This CDR3 spans 14 amino acids. Germline V gives CDR1 MNHNY, CDR2 SVGAGI (reference sequence).

This chain links TRBV7-9 with TRBJ1-1; TRBD1 matches 7 bases. Germline CDR1 and CDR2: SEHNR and FQNEAQ (reference sequence). The CDR3 extends over 17 amino acids. V trimming: 3 bases; J trimming: 8 bases; junction bases outside the gene matches: 18. The CDR3 region is CASSFYRSSGGSFEAFF. CDR3 bases: TGTGCCAGCAGCTTTTATCGAAGTTCAGGGGGTAGCTTCGAAGCTTTCTTT.

In its sample, this clone was seen a few times. V usage is TRBV9 and J usage is TRBJ1-2; 9 nucleotides match TRBD1. The J segment lost 5 bases and the V segment lost 3 bases, leaving 8 bases of the junction unmatched. The CDR3 totals 15 residues. The germline gives CDR1 SGDLS, CDR2 YYNGEE. The CDR3 nucleotides are TGTGCCAGCAGCGGTAGCGCCGGGACAGGGTATGGCTACACCTTC. This sequence encodes CASSGSAGTGYGYTF. The complete variable domain, with remaining parts taken from reference TRBV9 and TRBJ1-2, reads DSGVTQTPKHLITATGQRVTLRCSPRSGDLSVYWYQQSLDQGLQFLIQYYNGEERAKGNILERFSAQQFPDLHSELNLSSLELGDSALYFCASSGSAGTGYGYTFGSGTRLTVV.